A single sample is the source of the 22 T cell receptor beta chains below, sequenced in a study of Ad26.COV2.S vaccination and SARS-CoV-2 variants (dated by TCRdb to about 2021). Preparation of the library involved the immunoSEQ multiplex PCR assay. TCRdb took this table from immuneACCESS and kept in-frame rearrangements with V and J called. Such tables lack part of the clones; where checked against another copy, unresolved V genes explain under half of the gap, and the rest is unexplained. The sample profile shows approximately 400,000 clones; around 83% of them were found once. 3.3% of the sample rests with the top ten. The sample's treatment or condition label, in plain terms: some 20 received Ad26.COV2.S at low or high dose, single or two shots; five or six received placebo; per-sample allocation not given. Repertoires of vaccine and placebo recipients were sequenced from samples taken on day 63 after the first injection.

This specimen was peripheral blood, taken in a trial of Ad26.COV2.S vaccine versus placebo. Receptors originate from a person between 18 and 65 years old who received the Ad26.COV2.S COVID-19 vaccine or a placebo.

The CDR3 loop reads CASSKRNTGELFF. CDR3 DNA sequence: TGTGCCAGCAGTAAACGGAACACCGGGGAGCTGTTTTTT. The chain carries TRBV6-6 and TRBJ2-2; no reliable D call. From germline, CDR1 is MNHNY and CDR2 SVGAGI (reference sequence). Between the trimmed V and J ends, which lost 5 bases and 1 base, there was a span of 5 bases. The CDR3 length is 13 residues.

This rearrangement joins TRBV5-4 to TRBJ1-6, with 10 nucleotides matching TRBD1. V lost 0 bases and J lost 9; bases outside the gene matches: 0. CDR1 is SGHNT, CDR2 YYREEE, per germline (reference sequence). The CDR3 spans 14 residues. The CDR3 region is CASSLGDRGSPLHF. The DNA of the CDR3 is TGTGCCAGCAGCTTGGGGGACAGGGGTTCACCCCTCCACTTT.

CDR3 residues: CASSSQDRGQGSEQFF. In DNA form, the CDR3 reads TGTGCCAGCAGTTCCCAGGACAGGGGGCAGGGCAGTGAGCAGTTCTTC. This chain connects TRBV6-5 to TRBJ2-1; TRBD1 aligns across 11 bases. J gave up 9 bases and V 4 bases, and 11 bases lay outside the gene matches. CDR3 size: 16 residues. The germline CDR1 and CDR2 sequences are MNHEY and SVGAGI.

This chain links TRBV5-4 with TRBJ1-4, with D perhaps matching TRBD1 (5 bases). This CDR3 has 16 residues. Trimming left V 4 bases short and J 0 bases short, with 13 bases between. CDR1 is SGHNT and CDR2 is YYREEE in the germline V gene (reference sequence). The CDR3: CASSQARGATNEKLFF. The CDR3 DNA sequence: TGTGCCAGCAGCCAGGCGAGGGGTGCAACTAATGAAAAACTGTTTTTT. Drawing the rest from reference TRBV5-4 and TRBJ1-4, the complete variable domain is ETGVTQSPTHLIKTRGQQVTLRCSSQSGHNTVSWYQQALGQGPQFIFQYYREEENGRGNFPPRFSGLQFPNYSSELNVNALELDDSALYLCASSQARGATNEKLFFGSGTQLSVL.

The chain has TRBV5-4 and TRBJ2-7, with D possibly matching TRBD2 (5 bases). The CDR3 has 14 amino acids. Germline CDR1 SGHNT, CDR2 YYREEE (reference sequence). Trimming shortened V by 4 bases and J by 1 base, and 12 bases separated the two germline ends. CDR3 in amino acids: CASSTPSSSYEQYF. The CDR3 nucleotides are TGTGCCAGCAGCACTCCTAGCAGTTCCTACGAGCAGTACTTC.

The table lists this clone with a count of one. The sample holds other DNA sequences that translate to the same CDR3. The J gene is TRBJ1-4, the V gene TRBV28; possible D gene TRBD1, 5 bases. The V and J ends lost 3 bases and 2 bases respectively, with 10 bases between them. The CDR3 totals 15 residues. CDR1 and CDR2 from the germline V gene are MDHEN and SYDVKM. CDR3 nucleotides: TGTGCCAGCAGTTTGGGAGGGGCGACTAATGAAAAACTGTTTTTT. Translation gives CASSLGGATNEKLFF. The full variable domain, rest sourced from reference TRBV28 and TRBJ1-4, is DVKVTQSSRYLVKRTGEKVFLECVQDMDHENMFWYRQDPGLGLRLIYFSYDVKMKEKGDIPEGYSVSREKKERFSLILESASTNQTSMYLCASSLGGATNEKLFFGSGTQLSVL.

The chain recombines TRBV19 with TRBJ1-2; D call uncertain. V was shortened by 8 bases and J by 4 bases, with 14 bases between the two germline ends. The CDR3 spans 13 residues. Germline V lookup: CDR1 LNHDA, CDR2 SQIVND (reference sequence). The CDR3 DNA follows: TGTGCCAGTGGACCTCCTTGGGGCTATGGCTACACCTTC. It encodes CASGPPWGYGYTF.

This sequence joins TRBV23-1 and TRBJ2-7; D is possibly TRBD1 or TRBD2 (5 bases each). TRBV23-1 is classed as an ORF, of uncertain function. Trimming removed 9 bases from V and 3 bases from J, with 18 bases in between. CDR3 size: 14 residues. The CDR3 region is CASTGTQEHYEQYF. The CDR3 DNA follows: TGCGCCAGTACTGGGACCCAAGAACACTACGAGCAGTACTTC.

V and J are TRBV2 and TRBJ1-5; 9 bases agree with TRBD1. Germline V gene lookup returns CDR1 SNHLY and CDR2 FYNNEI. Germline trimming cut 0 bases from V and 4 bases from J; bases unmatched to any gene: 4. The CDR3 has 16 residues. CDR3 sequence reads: CASSEALGTGNQPQHF. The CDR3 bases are TGTGCCAGCAGTGAAGCGCTTGGGACAGGGAATCAGCCCCAGCATTTT.

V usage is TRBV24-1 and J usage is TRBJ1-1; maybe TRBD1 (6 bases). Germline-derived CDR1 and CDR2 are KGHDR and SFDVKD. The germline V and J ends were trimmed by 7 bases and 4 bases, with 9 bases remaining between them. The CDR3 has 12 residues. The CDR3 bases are TGTGCCACCAGCAAACAGGGCACTGAAGCTTTCTTT. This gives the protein CATSKQGTEAFF.

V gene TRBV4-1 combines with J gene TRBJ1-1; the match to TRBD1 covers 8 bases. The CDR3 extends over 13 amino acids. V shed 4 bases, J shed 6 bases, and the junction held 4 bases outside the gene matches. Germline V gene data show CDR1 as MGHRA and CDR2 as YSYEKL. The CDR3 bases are TGCGCCAGCAGCCGGACAGGGCTCGCTGAAGCTTTCTTT. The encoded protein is CASSRTGLAEAFF.

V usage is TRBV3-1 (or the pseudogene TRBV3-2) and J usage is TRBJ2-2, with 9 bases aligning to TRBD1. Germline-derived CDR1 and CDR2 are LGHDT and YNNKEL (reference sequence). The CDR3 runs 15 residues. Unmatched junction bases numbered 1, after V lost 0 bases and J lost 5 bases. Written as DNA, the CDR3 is TGTGCCAGCAGCCAAGAACAGGGGGCGACCGGGGAGCTGTTTTTT. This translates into CASSQEQGATGELFF.

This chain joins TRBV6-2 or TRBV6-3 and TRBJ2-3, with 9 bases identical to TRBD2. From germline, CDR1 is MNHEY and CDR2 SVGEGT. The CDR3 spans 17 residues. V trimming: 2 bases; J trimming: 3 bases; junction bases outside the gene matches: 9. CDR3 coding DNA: TGTGCCAGCAGTTACAGGTCTAGCGGGGCTAAAACAGATACGCAGTATTTT. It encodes CASSYRSSGAKTDTQYF.

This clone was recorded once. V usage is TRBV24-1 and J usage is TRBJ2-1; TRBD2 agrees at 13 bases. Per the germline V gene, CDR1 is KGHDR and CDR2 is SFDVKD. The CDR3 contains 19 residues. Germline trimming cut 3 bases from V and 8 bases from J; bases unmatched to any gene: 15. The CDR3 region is CATSDTGTSGTLIRDEQFF. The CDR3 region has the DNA TGTGCCACCAGTGATACCGGGACTAGCGGGACTCTCATCCGTGATGAGCAGTTCTTC.

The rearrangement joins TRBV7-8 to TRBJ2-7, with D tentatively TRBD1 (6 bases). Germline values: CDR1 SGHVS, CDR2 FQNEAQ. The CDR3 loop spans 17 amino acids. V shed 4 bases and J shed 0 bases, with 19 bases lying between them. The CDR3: CASSYPTRTALSYEQYF. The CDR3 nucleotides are TGTGCCAGCAGCTATCCAACCAGGACAGCCCTCTCCTACGAGCAGTACTTC.

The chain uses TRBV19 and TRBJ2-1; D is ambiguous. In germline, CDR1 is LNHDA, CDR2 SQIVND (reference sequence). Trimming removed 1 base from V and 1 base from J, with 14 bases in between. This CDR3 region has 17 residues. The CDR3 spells CASSIAVDRPSYNEQFF. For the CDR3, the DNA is TGTGCCAGTAGTATAGCTGTCGACCGACCGTCCTACAATGAGCAGTTCTTC.

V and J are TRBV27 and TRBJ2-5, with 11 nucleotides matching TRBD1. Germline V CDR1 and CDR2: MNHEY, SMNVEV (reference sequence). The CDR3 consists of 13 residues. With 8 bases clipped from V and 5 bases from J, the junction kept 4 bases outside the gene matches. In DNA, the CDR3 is TGTGCCAGCGGCCGGGACAGGGGGGAGACCCAGTACTTC. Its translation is CASGRDRGETQYF.

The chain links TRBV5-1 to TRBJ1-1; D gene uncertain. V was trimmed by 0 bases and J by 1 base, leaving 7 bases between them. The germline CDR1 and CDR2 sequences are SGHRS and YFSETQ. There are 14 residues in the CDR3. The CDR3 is CASSLVQPNTEAFF. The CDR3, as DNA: TGCGCCAGCAGCTTGGTTCAGCCGAACACTGAAGCTTTCTTT. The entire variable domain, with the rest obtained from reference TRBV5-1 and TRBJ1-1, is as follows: KAGVTQTPRYLIKTRGQQVTLSCSPISGHRSVSWYQQTPGQGLQFLFEYFSETQRNKGNFPGRFSGRQFSNSRSEMNVSTLELGDSALYLCASSLVQPNTEAFFGQGTRLTVV.

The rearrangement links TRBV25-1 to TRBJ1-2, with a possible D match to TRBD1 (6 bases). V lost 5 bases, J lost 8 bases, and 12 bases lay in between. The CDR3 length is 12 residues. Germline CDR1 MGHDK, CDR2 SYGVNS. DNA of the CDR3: TGTGCCAGCAGTCTAACAGGGATCGGCTACACCTTC. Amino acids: CASSLTGIGYTF.

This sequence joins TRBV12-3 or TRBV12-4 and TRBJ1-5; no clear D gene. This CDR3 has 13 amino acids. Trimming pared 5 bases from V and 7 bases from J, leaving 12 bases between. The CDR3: CASSVDLGQPQHF. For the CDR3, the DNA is TGTGCCAGCAGTGTAGACTTGGGGCAGCCCCAGCATTTT.

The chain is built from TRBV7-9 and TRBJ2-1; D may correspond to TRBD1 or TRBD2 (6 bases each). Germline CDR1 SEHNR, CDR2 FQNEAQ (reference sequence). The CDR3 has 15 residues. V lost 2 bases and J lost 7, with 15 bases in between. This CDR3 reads CASSLMPTGRNEQFF. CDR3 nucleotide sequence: TGTGCCAGCAGCTTAATGCCCACAGGGAGGAATGAGCAGTTCTTC.

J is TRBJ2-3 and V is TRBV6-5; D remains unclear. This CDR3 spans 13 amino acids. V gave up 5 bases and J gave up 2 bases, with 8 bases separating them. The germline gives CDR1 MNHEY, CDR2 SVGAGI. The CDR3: CASSRPLTDTQYF. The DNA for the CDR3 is TGTGCCAGCAGTAGGCCCCTCACAGATACGCAGTATTTT.